This T cell receptor beta chain derives from a study of response to subunit inactivated influenza vaccine. Study observations and caveats: T cells newly recruited by each seasonal influenza vaccination are few, the authors suggested.

This clonotype was detected a few times. Antigen unknown. TCRdb independently ran MiXCR on the RT-PCR reads; one entry per CDR3 protein. Of 500,000 to 600,000 distinct CDR3 sequences listed, 13% to 15% are singletons. V was shortened by 1 base and J by 4 bases, with 15 bases between the two germline ends. The CDR3 has 16 amino acids. Germline V gene data show CDR1 as SGHRS and CDR2 as YFSETQ. V and J are TRBV5-1 and TRBJ1-3; D uncertain. This TCR was sampled from a man between 50 and 59 years old who received an inactivated influenza vaccine. Sequences were derived from PBMCs from blood, sampled approximately 13 days after vaccination. The CDR3 loop is CASSLNSLDSGNTIYF. The CDR3 DNA is TGCGCCAGCAGCTTGAACTCCCTCGACTCCGGAAACACCATATATTTT.